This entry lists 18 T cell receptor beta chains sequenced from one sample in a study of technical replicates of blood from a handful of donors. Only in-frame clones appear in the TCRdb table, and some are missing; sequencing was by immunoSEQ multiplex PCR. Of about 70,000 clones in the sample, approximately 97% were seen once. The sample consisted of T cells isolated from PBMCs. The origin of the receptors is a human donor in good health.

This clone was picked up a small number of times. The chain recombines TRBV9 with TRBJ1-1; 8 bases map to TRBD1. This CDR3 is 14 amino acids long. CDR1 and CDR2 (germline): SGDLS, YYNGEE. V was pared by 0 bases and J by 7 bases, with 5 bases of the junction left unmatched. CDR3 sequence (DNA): TGTGCCAGCAGCGTAGCCGGGACAGGAGTTGAAGCTTTCTTT. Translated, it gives CASSVAGTGVEAFF.

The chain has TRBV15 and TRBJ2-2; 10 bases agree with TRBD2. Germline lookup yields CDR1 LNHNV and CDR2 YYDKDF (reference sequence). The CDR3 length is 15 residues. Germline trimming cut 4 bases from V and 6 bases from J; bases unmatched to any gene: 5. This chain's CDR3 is CATSTPGTSAGELFF. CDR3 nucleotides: TGTGCCACCAGCACCCCCGGGACTAGCGCCGGGGAGCTGTTTTTT.

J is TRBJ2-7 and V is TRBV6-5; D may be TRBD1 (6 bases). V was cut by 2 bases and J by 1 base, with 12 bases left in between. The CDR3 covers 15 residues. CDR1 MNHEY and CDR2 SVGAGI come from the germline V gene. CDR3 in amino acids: CASSYSGRGSYEQYF. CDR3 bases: TGTGCCAGCAGTTACAGCGGCAGGGGTTCCTACGAGCAGTACTTC.

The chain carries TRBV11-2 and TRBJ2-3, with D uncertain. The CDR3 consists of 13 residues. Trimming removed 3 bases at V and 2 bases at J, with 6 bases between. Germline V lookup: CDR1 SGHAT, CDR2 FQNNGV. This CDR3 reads CASSFLVTDTQYF. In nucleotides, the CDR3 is TGTGCCAGCAGCTTCCTAGTCACAGATACGCAGTATTTT.

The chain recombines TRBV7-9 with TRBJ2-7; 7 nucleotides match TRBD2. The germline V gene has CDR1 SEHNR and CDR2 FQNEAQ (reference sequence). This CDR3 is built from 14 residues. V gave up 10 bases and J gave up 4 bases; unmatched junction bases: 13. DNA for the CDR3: TGTGCCACCCAGGGCGGGAGTATTAAGTACGAGCAGTACTTC. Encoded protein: CATQGGSIKYEQYF.

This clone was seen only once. Written as DNA, the CDR3 is TGTGCCAGCAGCGTAGGAGGGGGTGGCTACACCTTC. It translates to CASSVGGGGYTF. The chain joins TRBV9 to TRBJ1-2, with D perhaps TRBD1 (6 bases). The CDR3 runs 12 residues. The germline V gene encodes CDR1 SGDLS and CDR2 YYNGEE. Trimming shortened V by 0 bases and J by 7 bases, and 7 bases separated the two germline ends.

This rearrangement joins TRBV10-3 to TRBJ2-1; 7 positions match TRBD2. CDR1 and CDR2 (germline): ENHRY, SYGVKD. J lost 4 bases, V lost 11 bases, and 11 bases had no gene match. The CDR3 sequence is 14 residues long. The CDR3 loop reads CASRGTSEYNEQFF. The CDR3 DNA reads TGTGCCTCGCGGGGGACGAGCGAGTACAATGAGCAGTTCTTC.

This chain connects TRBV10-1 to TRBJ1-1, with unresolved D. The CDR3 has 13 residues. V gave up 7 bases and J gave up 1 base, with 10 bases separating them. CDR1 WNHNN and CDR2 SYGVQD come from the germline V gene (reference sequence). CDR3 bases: TGCGCCAGCAAAGCAGGAAAGAACACTGAAGCTTTCTTT. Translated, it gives CASKAGKNTEAFF.

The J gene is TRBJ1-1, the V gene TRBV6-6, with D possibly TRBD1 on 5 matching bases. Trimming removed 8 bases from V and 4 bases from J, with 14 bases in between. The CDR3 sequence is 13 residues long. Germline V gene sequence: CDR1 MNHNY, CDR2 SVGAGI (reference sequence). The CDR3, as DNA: TGTGCCAGCTTACCAGGGTATCTCACTGAAGCTTTCTTT. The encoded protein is CASLPGYLTEAFF.

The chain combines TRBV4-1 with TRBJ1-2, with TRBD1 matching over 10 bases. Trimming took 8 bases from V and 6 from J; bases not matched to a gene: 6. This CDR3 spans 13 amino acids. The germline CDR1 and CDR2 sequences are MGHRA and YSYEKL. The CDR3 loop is CASSPDRGDGYTF. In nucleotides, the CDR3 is TGCGCCAGCTCCCCGGACAGGGGGGATGGCTACACCTTC.

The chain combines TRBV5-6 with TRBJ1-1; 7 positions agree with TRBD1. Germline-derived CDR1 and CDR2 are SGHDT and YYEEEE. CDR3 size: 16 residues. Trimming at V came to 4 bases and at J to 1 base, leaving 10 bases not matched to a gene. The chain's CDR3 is CASSVLRGQENTEAFF. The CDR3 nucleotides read TGTGCCAGCAGCGTATTGCGCGGACAGGAGAACACTGAAGCTTTCTTT.

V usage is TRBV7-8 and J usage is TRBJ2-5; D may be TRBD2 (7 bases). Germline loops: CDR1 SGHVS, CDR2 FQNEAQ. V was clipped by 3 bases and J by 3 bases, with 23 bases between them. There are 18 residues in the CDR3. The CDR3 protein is CASSLTRLAGDLKETQYF. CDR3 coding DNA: TGTGCCAGCAGCTTGACCCGACTAGCAGGGGACCTAAAAGAGACCCAGTACTTC.

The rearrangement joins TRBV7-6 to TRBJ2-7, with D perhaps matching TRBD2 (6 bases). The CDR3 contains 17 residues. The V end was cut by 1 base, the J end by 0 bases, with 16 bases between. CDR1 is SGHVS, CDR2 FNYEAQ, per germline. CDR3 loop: CASSLDVFGEDSYEQYF. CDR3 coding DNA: TGTGCCAGCAGCTTAGATGTCTTCGGGGAGGACTCCTACGAGCAGTACTTC.

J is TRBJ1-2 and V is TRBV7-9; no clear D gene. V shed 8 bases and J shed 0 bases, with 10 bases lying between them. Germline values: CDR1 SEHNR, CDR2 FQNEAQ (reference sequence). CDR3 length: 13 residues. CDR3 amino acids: CASAFTSNYGYTF. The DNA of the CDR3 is TGTGCCAGCGCCTTTACTTCTAACTATGGCTACACCTTC.

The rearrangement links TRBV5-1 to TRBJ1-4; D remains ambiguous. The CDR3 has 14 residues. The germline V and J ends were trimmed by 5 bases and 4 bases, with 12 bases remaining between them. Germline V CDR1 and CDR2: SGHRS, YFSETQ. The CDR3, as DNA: TGCGCCAGCAGAGAAGGAGGCATTAATGAAAAACTGTTTTTT. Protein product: CASREGGINEKLFF.

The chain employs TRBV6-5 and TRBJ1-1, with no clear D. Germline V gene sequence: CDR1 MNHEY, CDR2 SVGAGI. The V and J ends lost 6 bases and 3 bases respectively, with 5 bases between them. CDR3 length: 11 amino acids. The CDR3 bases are TGTGCCAGCAGCCATGACACTGAAGCTTTCTTT. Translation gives CASSHDTEAFF.

The CDR3 DNA reads as TGTGCCAGCAGTTACGCGGGACCAAAGCCTTCGTTCTTC. Translation gives CASSYAGPKPSFF. V is TRBV6-5 and J is TRBJ2-1, with D perhaps matching TRBD2 (6 bases). CDR1 is MNHEY and CDR2 is SVGAGI in the germline V gene. This CDR3 region has 13 residues. The V end was cut by 2 bases, the J end by 15 bases, with 17 bases between.

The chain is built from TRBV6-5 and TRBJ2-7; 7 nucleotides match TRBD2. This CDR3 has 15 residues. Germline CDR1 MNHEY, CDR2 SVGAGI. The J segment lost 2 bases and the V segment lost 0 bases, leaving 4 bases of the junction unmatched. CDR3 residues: CASSYSGGTAYEQYF. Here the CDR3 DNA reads TGTGCCAGCAGTTACTCGGGAGGGACCGCCTACGAGCAGTACTTC.